Below, 18 T cell receptor beta chains from the same sample are listed, as sequenced in a study of beta chain features in type 1 diabetes. TCRB transcripts that were expressed got sequenced, as all of the isolated RNA had been reverse transcribed. The protocol was immunoSEQ multiplex PCR, while the TCRdb copy is restricted to in-frame clones and leaves out a portion. The sample holds 680,000 or so clones, 15% seen once. The sequenced sample consisted of naive CD4+ T cells from blood. All receptors come from a man aged 18 to 35 in good health.

In this sample, this clone turned up a few times. The V gene is TRBV18, the J gene TRBJ1-2; D is ambiguous. The germline V gene encodes CDR1 KGHSH and CDR2 LQKENI. The CDR3 extends over 13 amino acids. The germline V and J ends were trimmed by 5 bases and 11 bases, with 18 bases remaining between them. CDR3 nucleotides: TGTGCCAGCTCAGCGAACGAGGGATCTGGATACACCTTC. As protein: CASSANEGSGYTF.

Concerning this clone itself: One end of the junction does not line up with germline, which may come from a read error. The rearrangement joins TRBV13 to TRBJ1-2, with D unresolved. Germline V gene sequence: CDR1 PRHDT, CDR2 FYEKMQ (reference sequence). This CDR3 spans 15 amino acids. The CDR3 loop reads CASSVGPTRSYGYTF. CDR3 DNA sequence: TGTGCCAGCAGCGTAGGACCGACTCGGTCCTATGGCTACACCTTC.

This chain links TRBV30 with TRBJ1-2; D call uncertain. From germline, CDR1 is GTSNPN and CDR2 SVGIG (reference sequence). This CDR3 has 12 amino acids. V dropped 3 bases and J dropped 6 bases, with 11 bases sitting between them. Here the CDR3 reads CAWSRTKNGYTF. Written as DNA, the CDR3 is TGTGCCTGGAGCCGGACTAAAAATGGCTACACCTTC.

The chain combines TRBV29-1 with TRBJ2-7; 9 bases map to TRBD1. The CDR3 sequence is 12 residues long. The germline V gene encodes CDR1 SQVTM and CDR2 ANQGSEA. CDR3 DNA sequence: TGCAACGCCCGGGGACAGGGCGGCGAGCAGTACTTC. Translating gives CNARGQGGEQYF.

This clone was recorded a few times. The rearrangement links TRBV7-9 to TRBJ1-2; maybe TRBD1 (5 bases). This CDR3 is 11 amino acids long. Trimming cost V 6 bases and J 5 bases, with 7 bases left between them. Germline CDR1 is SEHNR and CDR2 is FQNEAQ (reference sequence). In nucleotides, the CDR3 is TGTGCCAGCAGAACAGGATATGGCTACACCTTC. This translates into CASRTGYGYTF.

The chain carries TRBV5-1 and TRBJ1-1; TRBD1 might be the D (5 bases). Germline assignment: CDR1 SGHRS and CDR2 YFSETQ. The CDR3 consists of 12 residues. Between the trimmed V and J ends, which lost 4 bases and 5 bases, there was a span of 9 bases. CDR3 nucleotide sequence: TGCGCCAGCAGCCAAGGGGAAACTGAAGCTTTCTTT. It specifies CASSQGETEAFF.

This clone has only a few counts. This rearrangement joins TRBV7-8 to TRBJ1-1; no definite D call. V was pared by 2 bases and J by 1 base, with 8 bases between. CDR1 and CDR2 (germline): SGHVS, FQNEAQ. The CDR3 is made up of 14 amino acids. The DNA for the CDR3 is TGTGCCAGCAGCTTAAGAACCGAGAACACTGAAGCTTTCTTT. Translated, it gives CASSLRTENTEAFF.

The table lists this clone with a few counts. The chain is built from TRBV7-2 and TRBJ1-5, with no clear D. Germline CDR1 is SGHTA and CDR2 is FQGNSA. This CDR3 spans 16 amino acids. V lost 0 bases and J 4 bases, leaving 13 bases between the germline ends. As DNA, the CDR3 is TGTGCCAGCAGCTTAGCGCACCGGACGGGGAATCAGCCCCAGCATTTT. Translation gives CASSLAHRTGNQPQHF.

This clone was observed a handful of times. This chain links TRBV7-9 with TRBJ2-3; TRBD2 aligns across 7 bases. Unmatched junction bases numbered 8, after V lost 5 bases and J lost 3 bases. Germline lookup yields CDR1 SEHNR and CDR2 FQNEAQ (reference sequence). This CDR3 has 15 residues. CDR3 sequence reads: CASSRRGIGTDTQYF. CDR3 in DNA: TGTGCCAGCAGCCGGCGGGGGATTGGGACAGATACGCAGTATTTT.

This chain's CDR3 is CASSSRRNTEAFF. The DNA of the CDR3 is TGTGCCAGCTCCTCACGTAGGAACACTGAAGCTTTCTTT. The rearrangement joins TRBV18 to TRBJ1-1; D is unresolved. CDR3 size: 13 residues. CDR1 is KGHSH, CDR2 LQKENI, per germline. V was clipped by 6 bases and J by 1 base, with 9 bases between them.

The CDR3 DNA reads TGTGCCAGACGGACAGGGCTGGGTGGCTACACCTTC. It codes for CARRTGLGGYTF. V gene TRBV7-2 combines with J gene TRBJ1-2, with TRBD1 identical over 8 bases. The CDR3 is 12 amino acids. In germline, CDR1 is SGHTA, CDR2 FQGNSA. With 9 bases clipped from V and 7 bases from J, the junction kept 7 bases outside the gene matches. Complete variable domain (other parts from reference TRBV7-2 and TRBJ1-2): GAGVSQSPSNKVTEKGKDVELRCDPISGHTALYWYRQSLGQGLEFLIYFQGNSAPDKSGLPSDRFSAERTGGSVSTLTIQRTQQEDSAVYLCARRTGLGGYTFGSGTRLTVV.

CDR3 region: CSVVGTGDNQPQHF. The CDR3 DNA sequence: TGCAGCGTTGTAGGGACAGGGGACAATCAGCCCCAGCATTTT. This rearrangement joins TRBV29-1 to TRBJ1-5, with 10 nucleotides matching TRBD1. Trimming at V came to 4 bases and at J to 3 bases, leaving 3 bases not matched to a gene. The CDR3 sequence is 14 residues long. The germline gives CDR1 SQVTM, CDR2 ANQGSEA.

V is TRBV18 and J is TRBJ1-2, with D hard to call. Trimming cost V 3 bases and J 5 bases, with 13 bases left between them. CDR3 length: 14 amino acids. Germline V lookup: CDR1 KGHSH, CDR2 LQKENI. CDR3 in amino acids: CASSPPVMAYGYTF. The DNA of the CDR3 is TGTGCCAGCTCACCTCCGGTAATGGCTTATGGCTACACCTTC.

The chain links TRBV5-6 to TRBJ2-7; D gene uncertain. The germline gives CDR1 SGHDT, CDR2 YYEEEE. V was trimmed by 1 base and J by 4 bases, leaving 15 bases between them. The CDR3 spans 15 residues. CDR3 bases: TGTGCCAGCAGCTTGATAGGCGGCGGTGCGTACGAGCAGTACTTC. Translated, it gives CASSLIGGGAYEQYF.

This clone was counted only a few times. The chain uses TRBV2 and TRBJ2-7; TRBD1 aligns across 9 bases. The V and J ends lost 6 bases and 6 bases, in that order; junction bases with no gene match: 6. CDR1 SNHLY and CDR2 FYNNEI come from the germline V gene. There are 13 residues in the CDR3. CDR3 bases: TGTGCCAGCAGCTCGGGACAGGGTACCGAGCAGTACTTC. It translates to CASSSGQGTEQYF.

V and J are TRBV28 and TRBJ2-3; 9 bases map to TRBD1. The germline CDR1 and CDR2 sequences are MDHEN and SYDVKM. Trimming at V came to 5 bases and at J to 6 bases, leaving 6 bases not matched to a gene. The CDR3 covers 14 residues. CDR3 protein: CASSTRQGGDTQYF. The CDR3 region has the DNA TGTGCCAGCAGTACCCGACAGGGGGGGGATACGCAGTATTTT. The variable domain in full, with the rest retrieved from reference TRBV28 and TRBJ2-3, is DVKVTQSSRYLVKRTGEKVFLECVQDMDHENMFWYRQDPGLGLRLIYFSYDVKMKEKGDIPEGYSVSREKKERFSLILESASTNQTSMYLCASSTRQGGDTQYFGPGTRLTVL.

The chain joins TRBV20-1 to TRBJ1-2, with unresolved D. Germline CDR1 and CDR2: DFQATT and SNEGSKA (reference sequence). The CDR3 sequence is 10 residues long. V gave up 0 bases and J gave up 8 bases, with 4 bases separating them. The CDR3 here is CSARDQGYTF. The CDR3 coding sequence is TGCAGTGCTAGAGATCAGGGCTACACCTTC.

The CDR3 DNA sequence: TGCAGCGTTGTGGGACGGTTTGACCGGGACTGGACCTACGAGCAGTACTTC. Translating gives CSVVGRFDRDWTYEQYF. The chain carries TRBV29-1 and TRBJ2-7; perhaps TRBD2 as D (6 bases). V was cut by 4 bases and J by 2 bases, with 24 bases left in between. The CDR3 sequence is 17 residues long. Germline V lookup: CDR1 SQVTM, CDR2 ANQGSEA.